A single sample is the source of the 27 T cell receptor beta chains below, sequenced in a study of a mutant IDH1 vaccine in newly diagnosed glioma (dated by TCRdb to the early 2020s). Receptor amplification or capture employed the immunoSEQ multiplex PCR assay. Imported from immuneACCESS, the table was reduced by TCRdb to in-frame sequences with V and J called. These copies leave out some clones; in studies compared against another copy, an unresolved V gene accounts for under half, and the cause of the remainder is not known. For this sample there are roughly 54,000 clones; 80% to 90% appear just once. The top ten constitute 4.1% of the sample. The label giving this sample's time point can be read as: week 35, safety follow-up. Every vaccine dose consisted of 300 ug of a 20-mer mutant IDH1 peptide in Montanide, administered subcutaneously together with topical imiquimod. No antigen has been assigned to these receptors.

The input for sequencing was PBMCs, taken from a glioma patient whose treatment included an IDH1 peptide vaccine. Every receptor here comes from a woman aged 18-29 years with glioma.

The chain's CDR3 is CASSPLTGAPSNYGYTF. The CDR3 DNA reads as TGTGCCAGCAGTCCCCTAACAGGGGCGCCCTCCAACTATGGCTACACCTTC. V is TRBV28 and J is TRBJ1-2; 7 bases are a match to TRBD1. The germline gives CDR1 MDHEN, CDR2 SYDVKM. This CDR3 is 17 amino acids long. V gave up 5 bases and J gave up 2 bases; unmatched junction bases: 14.

This clone was detected only a few times. This sequence joins TRBV7-8 and TRBJ1-3; the D gene is possibly TRBD1 (5 bases). V was cut by 0 bases and J by 4 bases, with 13 bases left in between. The CDR3 extends over 16 amino acids. Germline V CDR1 and CDR2: SGHVS, FQNEAQ. CDR3 region: CASSLARARRGNTIYF. As DNA, the CDR3 is TGTGCCAGCAGCTTAGCCAGGGCCCGGCGGGGAAACACCATATATTTT.

V usage is TRBV15 and J usage is TRBJ2-3; D is perhaps TRBD2 (5 bases). From germline, CDR1 is LNHNV and CDR2 YYDKDF (reference sequence). V lost 4 bases and J lost 1, with 15 bases in between. The CDR3 extends over 16 amino acids. CDR3 sequence: CATSKERGSGTDTQYF. The CDR3 coding sequence is TGTGCCACCAGCAAGGAACGCGGGTCCGGCACAGATACGCAGTATTTT.

This clone was seen only a few times. This chain uses TRBV7-2 with TRBJ1-1; D is perhaps TRBD1 (5 bases). Germline V gene lookup returns CDR1 SGHTA and CDR2 FQGNSA. V lost 5 bases to trimming and J lost 5 bases, with 15 bases between them. The CDR3 extends over 14 amino acids. CDR3 residues: CASSVPGGGTEAFF. CDR3 nucleotide sequence: TGTGCCAGCAGCGTACCCGGGGGAGGAACTGAAGCTTTCTTT.

The chain is built from TRBV7-2 and TRBJ1-1; no reliable D call. This CDR3 region has 13 residues. Trimming stripped 2 bases from V and 4 bases from J, with 8 bases between. The germline gives CDR1 SGHTA, CDR2 FQGNSA. In nucleotides, the CDR3 is TGTGCCAGCAGCTTACGGGCCCTCACTGAAGCTTTCTTT. It is translated as CASSLRALTEAFF.

J is TRBJ1-4 and V is TRBV5-1; TRBD1 agrees at 9 bases. The CDR3 spans 15 residues. V dropped 4 bases and J dropped 8; count of bases not matched to a gene: 9. CDR1 is SGHRS and CDR2 is YFSETQ in the germline V gene. The CDR3 loop reads CASSSGQGYGEKLFF. CDR3 DNA sequence: TGCGCCAGCAGCAGCGGACAGGGGTATGGGGAAAAACTGTTTTTT.

The rearrangement links TRBV19 to TRBJ2-7; TRBD1 aligns across 9 bases. The CDR3 extends over 11 amino acids. The junction had 1 base not matched to a gene; V was cut back by 6 bases and J by 7 bases. From germline, CDR1 is LNHDA and CDR2 SQIVND (reference sequence). The CDR3 region is CASSGTGEQYF. Here the CDR3 DNA reads TGTGCCAGTAGCGGGACAGGGGAGCAGTACTTC. Full variable domain (missing parts from reference TRBV19 and TRBJ2-7): DGGITQSPKYLFRKEGQNVTLSCEQNLNHDAMYWYRQDPGQGLRLIYYSQIVNDFQKGDIAEGYSVSREKKESFPLTVTSAQKNPTAFYLCASSGTGEQYFGPGTRLTVT.

This clone was seen just once. The rearrangement uses TRBV10-3 and TRBJ2-6; D is ambiguous. Trimming removed 1 base at V and 0 bases at J, with 7 bases between. CDR3 length equals 16 residues. CDR1 is ENHRY and CDR2 is SYGVKD in the germline V gene. For the CDR3, the DNA is TGTGCCATCAGTGAGTTTGCTGGCTCTGGGGCCAACGTCCTGACTTTC. It yields the protein CAISEFAGSGANVLTF.

This clone has only a few counts. V gene TRBV11-2 combines with J gene TRBJ1-1, with 8 bases fitting TRBD1. Germline CDR1 SGHAT, CDR2 FQNNGV. The CDR3 runs to 17 residues. V dropped 1 base and J dropped 1; count of bases not matched to a gene: 8. CDR3 sequence (DNA): TGTGCCAGCAGCTTAGGCCCCGGACAGGGACGGAACACTGAAGCTTTCTTT. Its protein is CASSLGPGQGRNTEAFF.

The rearrangement links TRBV7-2 to TRBJ1-5; no reliable D call. This CDR3 spans 15 amino acids. Germline V CDR1 and CDR2: SGHTA, FQGNSA. With 4 bases removed from V and 0 bases from J, the gap between germline ends came to 10 bases. The chain's CDR3 is CASSSDGSSNQPQHF. Written as DNA, the CDR3 is TGTGCCAGCAGCTCGGACGGTAGTAGCAATCAGCCCCAGCATTTT.

The chain has TRBV10-3 and TRBJ2-1, with D perhaps being TRBD1 or TRBD2 (6 bases each). V was trimmed by 10 bases and J by 6 bases, leaving 28 bases between them. This CDR3 is 17 amino acids long. Germline V gene lookup returns CDR1 ENHRY and CDR2 SYGVKD. The CDR3 loop reads CATSRGDGRAFGNEQFF. CDR3 nucleotide sequence: TGTGCCACCAGCAGGGGTGACGGGAGAGCATTTGGCAATGAGCAGTTCTTC.

CDR3 DNA: TGTGCCAGCAGCTTACGCCTAGCGGGGATCACAGATACGCAGTATTTT. It is translated as CASSLRLAGITDTQYF. This chain uses TRBV11-2 with TRBJ2-3; 9 nucleotides agree with TRBD2. CDR3 length: 16 residues. With 2 bases clipped from V and 2 bases from J, the junction kept 5 bases outside the gene matches. Germline V gene sequence: CDR1 SGHAT, CDR2 FQNNGV.

The rearrangement uses TRBV19 and TRBJ2-3, with TRBD2 identical over 14 bases. The germline CDR1 and CDR2 sequences are LNHDA and SQIVND (reference sequence). CDR3 length: 16 amino acids. The trim removed 6 bases at V and 4 bases at J, leaving 6 bases unmatched. This CDR3 reads CASREGTSGRPDTQYF. The DNA for the CDR3 is TGTGCCAGTAGGGAAGGGACTAGCGGGAGACCAGATACGCAGTATTTT.

The rearrangement joins TRBV11-2 to TRBJ2-3, with D maybe TRBD2 (6 bases). Germline V gene lookup returns CDR1 SGHAT and CDR2 FQNNGV. This CDR3 contains 16 residues. Trimming removed 2 bases from V and 4 bases from J, with 16 bases in between. CDR3 sequence: CASSLWGRGSADTQYF. The CDR3 DNA follows: TGTGCCAGCAGCTTATGGGGACGGGGGTCGGCAGATACGCAGTATTTT.

This clone was counted only a few times. The rearrangement uses TRBV5-1 and TRBJ1-1; D not certain. The V end was cut by 1 base, the J end by 2 bases, with 9 bases between. Looked up from germline, CDR1 is SGHRS and CDR2 is YFSETQ. This CDR3 contains 14 residues. The CDR3 loop is CASSLSSANTEAFF. In DNA, the CDR3 is TGCGCCAGCAGCTTGAGCAGCGCAAACACTGAAGCTTTCTTT.

This clone was found once. The V and J genes are TRBV6-6 and TRBJ2-4, with D possibly being TRBD1 (7 bases). The CDR3 covers 15 residues. V was cut by 6 bases and J by 6 bases, with 18 bases left in between. From germline, CDR1 is MNHNY and CDR2 SVGAGI (reference sequence). DNA of the CDR3: TGTGCCAGCAGGTCTCGACAGGGCGGGACAAACATTCAGTACTTC. Translating gives CASRSRQGGTNIQYF.

This clone showed up just a few times. The chain links TRBV4-2 to TRBJ2-7; D possibly corresponds to TRBD2 (5 bases). V was clipped by 0 bases and J by 5 bases, with 20 bases between them. The germline gives CDR1 LGHNA, CDR2 YNFKEQ. The CDR3 contains 17 residues. The CDR3 region is CASSQDRGLPPVDEQYF. As DNA, the CDR3 is TGTGCCAGCAGCCAAGATCGAGGGCTTCCCCCGGTAGACGAGCAGTACTTC.

The CDR3 DNA sequence: TGTGCCAGCAGTAGGGGGACAGGGAGGAGCAATCAGCCCCAGCATTTT. This gives the protein CASSRGTGRSNQPQHF. The rearrangement joins TRBV27 to TRBJ1-5; 9 nucleotides match TRBD1. V gave up 5 bases and J gave up 1 base; unmatched junction bases: 6. The CDR3 has 16 amino acids. Per the germline V gene, CDR1 is MNHEY and CDR2 is SMNVEV (reference sequence).

The CDR3 protein is CASSVELDSYEQYF. The CDR3 DNA reads as TGTGCCAGCAGTGTAGAGTTGGACAGCTACGAGCAGTACTTC. The chain has TRBV6-1 and TRBJ2-7; a possible D gene is TRBD1 (6 bases). The germline V and J ends were trimmed by 4 bases and 3 bases, with 13 bases remaining between them. Germline assignment: CDR1 MNHNS and CDR2 SASEGT. The CDR3 has 14 amino acids.

The chain joins TRBV27 to TRBJ1-2; D is ambiguous. V dropped 7 bases and J dropped 0 bases, with 15 bases sitting between them. Germline assignment: CDR1 MNHEY and CDR2 SMNVEV (reference sequence). CDR3 length: 15 amino acids. The CDR3 here is CASKNPGEANYGYTF. For the CDR3, the DNA is TGTGCCAGCAAGAACCCGGGAGAAGCTAACTATGGCTACACCTTC.

This clone was observed a single time. The J gene is TRBJ2-5, the V gene TRBV7-9; 7 nucleotides align to TRBD1. CDR1 and CDR2 (germline): SEHNR, FQNEAQ (reference sequence). The length of the CDR3 is 14 residues. V was clipped by 1 base and J by 5 bases; unmatched bases: 4. The CDR3 DNA sequence: TGTGCCAGCAGCTTAGGAGGGGGCTTGGAGACCCAGTACTTC. Its protein product is CASSLGGGLETQYF.

The chain carries TRBV4-2 and TRBJ2-1, with 7 bases matching TRBD1. The CDR3 length is 14 residues. Germline V gene data show CDR1 as LGHNA and CDR2 as YNFKEQ. V was pared by 0 bases and J by 6 bases, with 2 bases of the junction left unmatched. The CDR3 sequence is CASSQDPGGNEQFF. Written as DNA, the CDR3 is TGTGCCAGCAGCCAAGATCCAGGGGGCAATGAGCAGTTCTTC.

The genes are TRBV12-2 and TRBJ1-3. TRBV12-2 is listed as a pseudogene. The CDR3 is made up of 13 amino acids. The CDR3 sequence is CASRFPPGNTIYF. The CDR3 DNA reads TGTGCAAGTCGCTTTCCCCCTGGAAACACCATATATTTT.

The rearrangement joins TRBV7-2 to TRBJ1-2; a possible D gene is TRBD1 (5 bases). Trimming removed 5 bases from V and 8 bases from J, with 21 bases in between. The CDR3 covers 15 residues. Germline lookup yields CDR1 SGHTA and CDR2 FQGNSA. The CDR3 protein is CASSITPGAAKGYTF. The CDR3 DNA is TGTGCCAGCAGCATCACGCCCGGGGCAGCTAAGGGCTACACCTTC.

The genes are TRBV11-3 and TRBJ1-1; D uncertain. This CDR3 contains 11 residues. Germline CDR1 is SGHNT and CDR2 is YENEEA. Trimming removed 5 bases at V and 11 bases at J, with 12 bases between. CDR3 coding DNA: TGTGCCAGCAGCACGGAGGAGATGGCTTTCTTT. This sequence encodes CASSTEEMAFF.

The chain is built from TRBV18 and TRBJ1-3; 7 bases fit TRBD1. CDR1 and CDR2 (germline): KGHSH, LQKENI. The CDR3 consists of 15 residues. The junction had 7 bases not matched to a gene; V was cut back by 8 bases and J by 0 bases. The CDR3 DNA reads TGTGCCAGCAATCGACAGGGCAGCTCTGGAAACACCATATATTTT. It specifies CASNRQGSSGNTIYF.

This rearrangement joins TRBV6-5 to TRBJ1-2; D possibly corresponds to TRBD1 (5 bases). This CDR3 has 13 residues. Per the germline V gene, CDR1 is MNHEY and CDR2 is SVGAGI. V lost 6 bases to trimming and J lost 8 bases, with 16 bases between them. Here the CDR3 reads CASSLLGRDGYTF. DNA for the CDR3: TGTGCCAGCAGCCTACTCGGGCGGGACGGCTACACCTTC.